The 6 T cell receptor beta chains below were found in one sample sequenced in a study of graft-versus-host responses after intestinal transplantation. Produced via immunoSEQ multiplex PCR; TCRdb's table is partial and in-frame only. The data contain about 27,000 clones, just over 90% of them singletons. Sequenced material: PBMCs, taken 18 days after transplant. All receptors derive from a human patient who received an intestinal transplant, so some T cells may come from the graft donor.

The rearrangement joins TRBV5-4 to TRBJ1-2; 9 bases map to TRBD1. Looked up from germline, CDR1 is SGHNT and CDR2 is YYREEE (reference sequence). After removal of 3 bases from V and 2 bases from J, the junction contained 8 bases not matched to a gene. The CDR3 extends over 16 amino acids. The CDR3 reads CASSSAGTGTNYGYTF. CDR3 DNA: TGTGCCAGCAGCTCCGCCGGGACAGGGACCAACTATGGCTACACCTTC.

A single count supports this clone. J is TRBJ1-2 and V is TRBV6-5; 7 bases fit TRBD1. CDR1 is MNHEY and CDR2 is SVGAGI in the germline V gene. This CDR3 has 16 amino acids. V lost 0 bases and J lost 4; bases outside the gene matches: 8. DNA of the CDR3: TGTGCCAGCAGTTACTCGGGGAGACAGGGATCCTATGGCTACACCTTC. Its protein product is CASSYSGRQGSYGYTF.

V is TRBV27 and J is TRBJ1-5; D gene unclear. V dropped 6 bases and J dropped 1 base, with 7 bases sitting between them. From germline, CDR1 is MNHEY and CDR2 SMNVEV (reference sequence). The CDR3 covers 13 residues. CDR3: CASRINSNQPQHF. In DNA form, the CDR3 reads TGTGCCAGCAGAATAAACAGCAATCAGCCCCAGCATTTT.

The gene calls are TRBV29-1 and TRBJ2-1, with 7 bases aligning to TRBD2. V dropped 4 bases and J dropped 10; count of bases not matched to a gene: 7. The CDR3 spans 12 residues. The germline V gene has CDR1 SQVTM and CDR2 ANQGSEA. CDR3 in DNA: TGCAGCGTTGTTTTGATGGGAGGGGAGCAGTTCTTC. This sequence encodes CSVVLMGGEQFF.

The chain recombines TRBV6-5 with TRBJ1-2; no reliable D call. The CDR3 consists of 15 residues. Germline CDR1 and CDR2: MNHEY and SVGAGI. V was clipped by 0 bases and J by 5 bases, with 13 bases between them. CDR3 DNA: TGTGCCAGCAGTTACTCGAATTCGGAAGGGTATGGCTACACCTTC. Amino acid sequence: CASSYSNSEGYGYTF.

The rearrangement uses TRBV9 and TRBJ1-1; tentatively, D is TRBD1 (6 bases). Germline V lookup: CDR1 SGDLS, CDR2 YYNGEE. Deletions cut 4 bases from V and 3 bases from J, with 13 bases between. The CDR3 is 14 amino acids. This chain's CDR3 is CASSLTGADTEAFF. In DNA, the CDR3 is TGTGCCAGCAGCCTGACGGGGGCAGACACTGAAGCTTTCTTT.